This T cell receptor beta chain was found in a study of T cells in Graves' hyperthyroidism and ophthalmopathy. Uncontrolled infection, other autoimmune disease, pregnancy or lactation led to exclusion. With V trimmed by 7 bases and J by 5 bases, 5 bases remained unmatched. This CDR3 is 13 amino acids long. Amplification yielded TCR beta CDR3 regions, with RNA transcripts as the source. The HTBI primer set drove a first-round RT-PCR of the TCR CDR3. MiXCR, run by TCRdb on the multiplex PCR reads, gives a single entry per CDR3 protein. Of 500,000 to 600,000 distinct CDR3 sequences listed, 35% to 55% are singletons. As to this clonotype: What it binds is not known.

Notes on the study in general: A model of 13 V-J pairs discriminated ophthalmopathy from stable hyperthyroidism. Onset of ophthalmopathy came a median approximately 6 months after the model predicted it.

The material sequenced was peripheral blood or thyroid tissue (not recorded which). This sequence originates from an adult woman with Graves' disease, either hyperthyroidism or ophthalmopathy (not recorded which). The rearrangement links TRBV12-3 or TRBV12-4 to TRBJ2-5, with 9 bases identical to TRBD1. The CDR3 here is CASTPTGGETQYF. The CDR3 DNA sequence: TGTGCCAGCACTCCGACAGGGGGGGAGACCCAGTACTTC.